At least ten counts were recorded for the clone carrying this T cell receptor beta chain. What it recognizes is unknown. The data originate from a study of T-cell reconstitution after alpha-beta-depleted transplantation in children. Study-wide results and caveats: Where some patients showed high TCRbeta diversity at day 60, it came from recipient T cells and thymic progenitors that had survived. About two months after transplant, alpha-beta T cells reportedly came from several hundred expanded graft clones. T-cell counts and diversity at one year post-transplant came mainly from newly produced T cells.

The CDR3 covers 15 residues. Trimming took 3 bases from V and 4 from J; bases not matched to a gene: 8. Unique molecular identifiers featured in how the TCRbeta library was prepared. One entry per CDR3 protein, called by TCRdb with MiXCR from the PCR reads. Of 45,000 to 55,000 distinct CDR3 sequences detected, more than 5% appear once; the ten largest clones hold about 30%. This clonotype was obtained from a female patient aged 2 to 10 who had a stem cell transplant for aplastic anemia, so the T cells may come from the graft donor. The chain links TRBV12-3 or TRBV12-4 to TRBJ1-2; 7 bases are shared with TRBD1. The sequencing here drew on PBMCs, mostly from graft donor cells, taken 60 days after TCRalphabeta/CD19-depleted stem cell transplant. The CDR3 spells CASSFYGTDVYGYTF. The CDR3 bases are TGTGCCAGCAGTTTCTACGGGACAGACGTCTATGGCTACACCTTC.